This entry lists 12 T cell receptor beta chains sequenced from one sample in a study of blood T cell repertoires in COVID-19. TCRdb's copy holds only in-frame clones and misses some; the assay was immunoSEQ multiplex PCR. The table has roughly 95,000 clones, under 85% seen once. The sample consisted of peripheral blood. Receptors originate from a human donor in a cohort sampled during active COVID-19.

As DNA, the CDR3 is TGTGCCAGCAGCTCGGGACTAGCGAACACCGGGGAGCTGTTTTTT. This gives the protein CASSSGLANTGELFF. The V and J genes are TRBV5-4 and TRBJ2-2, with 8 bases lining up with TRBD2. J gave up 0 bases and V 3 bases, and 1 base lay outside the gene matches. CDR3 length equals 15 residues. Germline V gives CDR1 SGHNT, CDR2 YYREEE (reference sequence).

The genes are TRBV6-5 and TRBJ1-1, with TRBD1 matching 8 bases. This CDR3 comprises 13 residues. Germline lookup yields CDR1 MNHEY and CDR2 SVGAGI. V dropped 6 bases and J dropped 11; count of bases not matched to a gene: 11. The CDR3 is CASRSDRVVLAFF. The CDR3 bases are TGTGCCAGCAGGTCGGACAGGGTTGTTTTGGCTTTCTTT.

The J gene is TRBJ2-7, the V gene TRBV4-1, with TRBD2 identical over 14 bases. The J segment lost 7 bases and the V segment lost 1 base, leaving 9 bases of the junction unmatched. The CDR3 runs to 17 residues. Germline V gene data show CDR1 as MGHRA and CDR2 as YSYEKL. CDR3 sequence (DNA): TGCGCCAGCAGCCAAGGACTAGCGGGAGGGCCTGGGGGTGAGCAGTACTTC. Its protein product is CASSQGLAGGPGGEQYF.

The chain has TRBV24-1 and TRBJ2-6, with no clear D. Per the germline V gene, CDR1 is KGHDR and CDR2 is SFDVKD. CDR3 length: 16 residues. Trimming cost V 4 bases and J 0 bases, with 9 bases left between them. CDR3 in DNA: TGTGCCACCAGTGAGGGCAGAAGCTCTGGGGCCAACGTCCTGACTTTC. Translated, it gives CATSEGRSSGANVLTF.

V gene TRBV19 combines with J gene TRBJ1-2, with no clear D. The V end lost 4 bases, the J end lost 8 bases, and 11 bases lay between the germline ends. The CDR3 extends over 12 amino acids. CDR1 and CDR2 (germline): LNHDA, SQIVND (reference sequence). The CDR3 sequence is CASSTTRAGYTF. The CDR3 bases are TGTGCCAGTAGTACAACTAGAGCAGGCTACACCTTC. The full variable domain, its missing parts supplied by reference TRBV19 and TRBJ1-2, is DGGITQSPKYLFRKEGQNVTLSCEQNLNHDAMYWYRQDPGQGLRLIYYSQIVNDFQKGDIAEGYSVSREKKESFPLTVTSAQKNPTAFYLCASSTTRAGYTFGSGTRLTVV.

This chain uses TRBV6-4 with TRBJ2-1, with TRBD2 matching 9 bases. Germline CDR1 is MRHNA and CDR2 is SNTAGT. The V gene end was trimmed by 5 bases and the J gene end by 9 bases; junction bases not matched to a gene: 5. The CDR3 consists of 13 residues. The CDR3: CASSTGLASEQFF. Written as DNA, the CDR3 is TGTGCCAGCAGTACGGGACTAGCTAGTGAGCAGTTCTTC.

The rearrangement joins TRBV12-3 or TRBV12-4 to TRBJ1-2; D gene uncertain. The V end was cut by 7 bases, the J end by 7 bases, with 13 bases between. There are 12 residues in the CDR3. The CDR3 protein is CASKPRLSGYTF. The CDR3, as DNA: TGTGCCAGCAAGCCGCGACTATCTGGCTACACCTTC.

This rearrangement joins TRBV28 to TRBJ2-1; 10 nucleotides agree with TRBD2. With 6 bases clipped from V and 0 bases from J, the junction kept 5 bases outside the gene matches. The germline gives CDR1 MDHEN, CDR2 SYDVKM. CDR3 length: 16 amino acids. Here the CDR3 reads CASRLAGASSYNEQFF. The DNA of the CDR3 is TGTGCCAGCAGGCTAGCGGGAGCGAGCTCCTACAATGAGCAGTTCTTC.

This chain uses TRBV20-1 with TRBJ2-7; TRBD2 aligns across 9 bases. The germline V gene has CDR1 DFQATT and CDR2 SNEGSKA (reference sequence). V dropped 3 bases and J dropped 1; count of bases not matched to a gene: 7. CDR3 length: 15 amino acids. CDR3 coding DNA: TGCAGTGCTAGTTTAGCGGGGGTTACGTCCTACGAGCAGTACTTC. Protein sequence: CSASLAGVTSYEQYF.

V is TRBV6-5 and J is TRBJ2-1, with D tentatively TRBD2 (5 bases). The germline gives CDR1 MNHEY, CDR2 SVGAGI. The CDR3 totals 15 residues. The V end lost 6 bases, the J end lost 2 bases, and 14 bases lay between the germline ends. CDR3 DNA sequence: TGTGCCAGCAGGGGGTGGAGCGGAACCTACAATGAGCAGTTCTTC. Amino acid sequence: CASRGWSGTYNEQFF.

The chain carries TRBV7-6 and TRBJ1-5; no definite D call. The CDR3 loop spans 13 amino acids. Germline CDR1 reads SGHVS; CDR2 reads FNYEAQ. With 4 bases removed from V and 7 bases from J, the gap between germline ends came to 11 bases. The CDR3: CASSSNPSQPQHF. In nucleotides, the CDR3 is TGTGCCAGCAGCTCTAATCCATCCCAGCCCCAGCATTTT.

This chain links TRBV27 with TRBJ1-2; 11 positions agree with TRBD1. This CDR3 comprises 17 residues. The V and J ends lost 3 bases and 7 bases, in that order; junction bases with no gene match: 13. Germline CDR1 reads MNHEY; CDR2 reads SMNVEV (reference sequence). The CDR3 reads CASSFSLIGQGASGYTF. CDR3 DNA: TGTGCCAGCAGTTTTTCGTTGATAGGACAGGGGGCTTCTGGCTACACCTTC.